Below, 20 T cell receptor beta chains from the same sample are listed, as sequenced in a study of cytomegalovirus exposure and HLA in healthy donors. Repertoires were generated with immunoSEQ multiplex PCR, while TCRdb's copy carries only in-frame clones and drops some. The table lists about 280,000 clones, around 87% of them singletons, with approximately 0.9% in the top ten. Input material: PBMCs. Receptor source: a woman in her late teens or twenties in good health and CMV-seronegative.

This chain joins TRBV25-1 and TRBJ2-1, with D maybe TRBD1 (5 bases). The CDR3 length is 12 residues. Germline V lookup: CDR1 MGHDK, CDR2 SYGVNS. Trimming stripped 0 bases from V and 9 bases from J, with 6 bases between. The CDR3 sequence is CASSEYQGEQFF. The CDR3 DNA follows: TGTGCCAGCAGTGAATATCAGGGTGAGCAGTTCTTC.

The chain links TRBV5-8 to TRBJ2-4; D might be TRBD2 (5 bases). Germline values: CDR1 SGHTS, CDR2 YDEGEE. This CDR3 has 15 amino acids. Trimming shortened V by 0 bases and J by 0 bases, and 7 bases separated the two germline ends. The CDR3 DNA reads TGTGCCAGCAGCTTGGGCGGGTTAGCCAAAAACATTCAGTACTTC. It is translated as CASSLGGLAKNIQYF.

The J gene is TRBJ2-5, the V gene TRBV25-1; the match to TRBD2 covers 7 bases. Germline CDR1 MGHDK, CDR2 SYGVNS. V lost 3 bases and J lost 0; bases outside the gene matches: 13. The CDR3 sequence is 18 residues long. The CDR3 bases are TGTGCCAGCAGTGACGGAGCGGGGCTAGCAGCTAACCAAGAGACCCAGTACTTC. Protein: CASSDGAGLAANQETQYF.

V and J are TRBV29-1 and TRBJ1-5, with a possible D match to TRBD1 (5 bases). The CDR3 is made up of 14 amino acids. Germline CDR1 and CDR2: SQVTM and ANQGSEA. With 5 bases removed from V and 3 bases from J, the gap between germline ends came to 14 bases. This chain's CDR3 is CSVQGAGANQPQHF. The CDR3 DNA follows: TGCAGCGTTCAGGGAGCGGGCGCCAATCAGCCCCAGCATTTT.

This clone has only one observation. The V gene is TRBV10-1, the J gene TRBJ1-1, with 10 bases aligning to TRBD1. The CDR3 is 14 residues long. Per the germline V gene, CDR1 is WNHNN and CDR2 is SYGVQD (reference sequence). V shed 9 bases and J 4 bases; nucleotides not matched to a gene: 8. CDR3 in amino acids: CARRDRGGGTEAFF. CDR3 sequence (DNA): TGCGCCAGGAGGGACAGGGGCGGGGGCACTGAAGCTTTCTTT.

The chain recombines TRBV6-5 with TRBJ1-5; D uncertain. V was trimmed by 4 bases and J by 7 bases, leaving 11 bases between them. This CDR3 has 13 residues. Germline V gene data show CDR1 as MNHEY and CDR2 as SVGAGI. The CDR3 reads CASSLGGSQPQHF. DNA for the CDR3: TGTGCCAGCAGTTTGGGAGGGAGCCAGCCCCAGCATTTT.

The chain carries TRBV10-1 and TRBJ1-2, with TRBD1 matching 8 bases. There are 13 residues in the CDR3. Germline assignment: CDR1 WNHNN and CDR2 SYGVQD (reference sequence). Trimming took 5 bases from V and 7 from J; bases not matched to a gene: 6. CDR3 sequence reads: CASSSGQGLGYTF. In DNA, the CDR3 is TGCGCCAGCAGTTCTGGACAGGGCCTTGGCTACACCTTC.

This clone was seen a handful of times. The CDR3: CASSPNYEQYF. Written as DNA, the CDR3 is TGTGCCAGCAGCCCCAACTACGAGCAGTACTTC. The rearrangement joins TRBV11-2 to TRBJ2-7, with D unclear. Germline CDR1 and CDR2: SGHAT and FQNNGV. CDR3 length: 11 amino acids. V was cut by 5 bases and J by 3 bases, with 5 bases left in between. Full variable domain (outside the CDR3, taken from reference TRBV11-2 and TRBJ2-7): EAGVAQSPRYKIIEKRQSVAFWCNPISGHATLYWYQQILGQGPKLLIQFQNNGVVDDSQLPKDRFSAERLKGVDSTLKIQPAKLEDSAVYLCASSPNYEQYFGPGTRLTVT.

The chain couples TRBV5-6 to TRBJ2-7; D is possibly TRBD1 (5 bases). Looked up from germline, CDR1 is SGHDT and CDR2 is YYEEEE. V was pared by 3 bases and J by 0 bases, with 19 bases between. The CDR3 consists of 17 residues. The CDR3 loop is CASSSNRQLLSSYEQYF. The CDR3 region has the DNA TGTGCCAGCAGCTCCAATCGACAGCTACTTAGCTCCTACGAGCAGTACTTC.

The chain carries TRBV18 and TRBJ2-7, with 9 bases fitting TRBD1. V trimming: 1 base; J trimming: 0 bases; junction bases outside the gene matches: 7. Germline loops: CDR1 KGHSH, CDR2 LQKENI. The CDR3 extends over 17 amino acids. The CDR3 loop is CASSPLTGTGISYEQYF. CDR3 in DNA: TGTGCCAGCTCACCACTTACCGGGACAGGGATCTCCTACGAGCAGTACTTC.

J is TRBJ2-6 and V is TRBV11-2; D gene ambiguous. The germline V gene has CDR1 SGHAT and CDR2 FQNNGV. V was trimmed by 3 bases and J by 0 bases, leaving 9 bases between them. The CDR3 is made up of 16 amino acids. CDR3 residues: CASSLVWSSGANVLTF. CDR3 in DNA: TGTGCCAGCAGCTTGGTTTGGAGCTCTGGGGCCAACGTCCTGACTTTC.

This chain connects TRBV28 to TRBJ2-7; the D gene is possibly TRBD1 (6 bases). The CDR3 sequence is 13 residues long. Germline V CDR1 and CDR2: MDHEN, SYDVKM. Trimming shortened V by 2 bases and J by 5 bases, and 10 bases separated the two germline ends. CDR3 DNA: TGTGCCAGCAGTTTACAGGGGATTCACGAGCAGTACTTC. Protein sequence: CASSLQGIHEQYF.

This clone was found once. The V call is TRBV5-4, the J call TRBJ2-7; TRBD1 aligns across 7 bases. The germline CDR1 and CDR2 sequences are SGHNT and YYREEE (reference sequence). Trimming at V came to 1 base and at J to 4 bases, leaving 5 bases not matched to a gene. This CDR3 is 14 amino acids long. In nucleotides, the CDR3 is TGTGCCAGCAGCTTGACAGGGGTTGAGTACGAGCAGTACTTC. It yields the protein CASSLTGVEYEQYF.

This sequence joins TRBV30 and TRBJ2-7; perhaps TRBD2 as D (6 bases). Between the trimmed V and J ends, which lost 1 base and 6 bases, there was a span of 19 bases. The CDR3 runs 15 residues. CDR1 is GTSNPN and CDR2 is SVGIG in the germline V gene (reference sequence). The CDR3 is CAWSDGGDTGPEQYF. DNA for the CDR3: TGTGCCTGGAGTGACGGGGGAGATACAGGACCCGAGCAGTACTTC.

The chain joins TRBV28 to TRBJ2-5; 11 bases fit TRBD1. This CDR3 comprises 17 residues. Per the germline V gene, CDR1 is MDHEN and CDR2 is SYDVKM. V lost 1 base and J lost 4; bases outside the gene matches: 8. In DNA form, the CDR3 reads TGTGCCAGCAGTTTATTCGTCGGACAGGGGGCGTTAGAGACCCAGTACTTC. Translating it yields CASSLFVGQGALETQYF.

The rearrangement uses TRBV27 and TRBJ2-2, with TRBD2 identical over 9 bases. The CDR3 runs to 17 residues. From germline, CDR1 is MNHEY and CDR2 SMNVEV (reference sequence). Trimming cost V 6 bases and J 1 base; bases outside gene matches: 9. Written as DNA, the CDR3 is TGTGCCAGCAGCCCGGTGGGCGGGAGGGGGAACACCGGGGAGCTGTTTTTT. This translates into CASSPVGGRGNTGELFF.

This chain uses TRBV6-1 with TRBJ1-5, with 7 positions matching TRBD1. V gave up 10 bases and J gave up 2 bases; unmatched junction bases: 5. CDR3 size: 13 residues. CDR1 and CDR2 from the germline V gene are MNHNS and SASEGT. CDR3 nucleotides: TGTGCCACGGGGCAGGGGGGCAATCAGCCCCAGCATTTT. Translating gives CATGQGGNQPQHF.

The chain carries TRBV6-1 and TRBJ2-5; 11 bases align to TRBD2. The CDR3 spans 15 residues. Germline V gives CDR1 MNHNS, CDR2 SASEGT. J was trimmed by 5 bases and V by 5 bases; bases with no gene match: 7. DNA for the CDR3: TGTGCCAGCAGTCCTTCTAGCGGGAGGTTGGAGACCCAGTACTTC. Amino acid sequence: CASSPSSGRLETQYF.

This rearrangement joins TRBV27 to TRBJ1-2; D is unresolved. The CDR3 has 14 amino acids. V lost 3 bases to trimming and J lost 6 bases, with 14 bases between them. Germline V gives CDR1 MNHEY, CDR2 SMNVEV (reference sequence). As DNA, the CDR3 is TGTGCCAGCAGTTTTTTACCCCAGTCCGATGGCTACACCTTC. Translation gives CASSFLPQSDGYTF.

The chain couples TRBV11-2 to TRBJ2-7, with D maybe TRBD2 (5 bases). The germline V gene has CDR1 SGHAT and CDR2 FQNNGV. V dropped 5 bases and J dropped 2 bases, with 10 bases sitting between them. This CDR3 spans 13 amino acids. CDR3 sequence (DNA): TGTGCCAGCAGCACGGGGAAGGCCTACGAGCAGTACTTC. It translates to CASSTGKAYEQYF.